The sequence of this T cell receptor (beta chain) was determined in a study of beta chain features in type 1 diabetes. CDR3 size: 17 residues. V dropped 5 bases and J dropped 0 bases, with 14 bases sitting between them. Germline CDR1 reads SGHVS; CDR2 reads FQNEAQ. Every isolated RNA sample was fully reverse transcribed, so sequencing captured expressed TCRB transcripts. Assay: immunoSEQ multiplex PCR; the TCRdb copy retains only in-frame clones and omits some. The data show under 20,000 clones, under 80% seen once. Of note for this clone: What it recognizes is unknown.

General study findings and limits: Highly expressing activated T cells could be over-counted with a cDNA template. Shorter TCRB CDR3s, moderately but significantly so, marked every one of the four CD4+ subsets in Type 1 diabetes patients. Diminished insertions and augmented deletions at VDJ junctions characterized type 1 diabetes patients.

The clonotype comes from a man aged 25-45 years with type 1 diabetes. Sequenced sample: stem cell memory CD4+ T cells from blood. The chain links TRBV7-8 to TRBJ1-6, with D possibly matching TRBD1 (6 bases). Here the CDR3 reads CASSTRTASSYNSPLHF. The CDR3 nucleotides read TGTGCCAGCAGCACCCGGACAGCGAGCTCCTATAATTCACCCCTCCACTTT. Full variable domain (rest looked up from reference TRBV7-8 and TRBJ1-6): GAGVSQSPRYKVAKRGQDVALRCDPISGHVSLFWYQQALGQGPEFLTYFQNEAQLDKSGLPSDRFFAERPEGSVSTLKIQRTQQEDSAVYLCASSTRTASSYNSPLHFGNGTRLTVT.